Listed below are T cell receptor beta chains from one sample, sequenced in a study of follicular helper T cells after annual influenza vaccination. Some clones are missing from TCRdb's copy, which holds only in-frame ones; the method was immunoSEQ multiplex PCR. The repertoire consists of some 5,200 clones, with over 85% occurring once and the leading ten covering 1.3% to 1.5%. The sample here was CXCR5+ CD38- circulating T follicular helper cells from blood, taken 7 days after influenza vaccination. Receptors originate from an adult who received the influenza vaccine. CDR3s include the opening cysteine and the closing phenylalanine or tryptophan. The order of the fields is CDR3 DNA, CDR3 protein, J gene, D gene, clone size, V gene. A D gene is named only where the DNA matches it firmly. Size is stated for part of the rows, as once, few or many counts, or as a class when the clone is expanded.

cdr3_nt: TGTGCCAGCAGCCGAAAACAGGGCGGTACAGATACGCAGTATTTT
cdr3_aa: CASSRKQGGTDTQYF
j_call: TRBJ2-3
d_call: -
clone_size: -
v_call: TRBV4-2

cdr3_nt: TGTGCCTCAACAGGGGGCACTAATGAAAAACTGTTTTTT
cdr3_aa: CASTGGTNEKLFF
j_call: TRBJ1-4
d_call: TRBD1
clone_size: -
v_call: TRBV30

cdr3_nt: TGCAGCGTTCGGGGAGCCGGCACGCAGTATTTT
cdr3_aa: CSVRGAGTQYF
j_call: TRBJ2-3
d_call: -
clone_size: -
v_call: TRBV29-1

cdr3_nt: TGTGCCAGCAGCTCGACAGGGAGCAATGAGCAGTTCTTC
cdr3_aa: CASSSTGSNEQFF
j_call: TRBJ2-1
d_call: TRBD1
clone_size: -
v_call: TRBV5-8

cdr3_nt: TGCGCCAGCAGTCCACAGACGTATGGCTACACCTTC
cdr3_aa: CASSPQTYGYTF
j_call: TRBJ1-2
d_call: -
clone_size: -
v_call: TRBV10-2

cdr3_nt: TGTGCCAGTAGCCCGGGGAGAGAAGTCGGGAAGAACACTGAAGCTTTCTTT
cdr3_aa: CASSPGREVGKNTEAFF
j_call: TRBJ1-1
d_call: -
clone_size: -
v_call: TRBV19

cdr3_nt: TGTGCCAGCAGCTTTAGGTCAGGACAGTTGGATACGCAGTATTTT
cdr3_aa: CASSFRSGQLDTQYF
j_call: TRBJ2-3
d_call: -
clone_size: -
v_call: TRBV5-4

cdr3_nt: TGTGCCAGCAGCTTATACGGGATCAACACCGGGGAGCTGTTTTTT
cdr3_aa: CASSLYGINTGELFF
j_call: TRBJ2-2
d_call: -
clone_size: -
v_call: TRBV7-9

cdr3_nt: TGTGCCAGCAGTCTCCTAGACGAGCAGTTCTTC
cdr3_aa: CASSLLDEQFF
j_call: TRBJ2-1
d_call: -
clone_size: few
v_call: TRBV6-1

cdr3_nt: TGCGCCAGCAGCATGGACTCTAGTACCGGGGAGCTGTTTTTT
cdr3_aa: CASSMDSSTGELFF
j_call: TRBJ2-2
d_call: -
clone_size: -
v_call: TRBV5-1

cdr3_nt: TGTGCCAGCTCCCTACCTAGCGTTTCCTACGAGCAGTACTTC
cdr3_aa: CASSLPSVSYEQYF
j_call: TRBJ2-7
d_call: -
clone_size: -
v_call: TRBV18

cdr3_nt: TGTGCCTGGAGCCACGCAGGGGGCAAGACCCAGTACTTC
cdr3_aa: CAWSHAGGKTQYF
j_call: TRBJ2-5
d_call: TRBD1
clone_size: -
v_call: TRBV30

cdr3_nt: TGTGCCAGCAGTTTCGCGGGGGGGGTCACAGATACGCAGTATTTT
cdr3_aa: CASSFAGGVTDTQYF
j_call: TRBJ2-3
d_call: TRBD2
clone_size: -
v_call: TRBV2

cdr3_nt: TGTGCCAGCAGCTACGGCGGGCTAGCGGCCTCCTACGAGCAGTACTTC
cdr3_aa: CASSYGGLAASYEQYF
j_call: TRBJ2-7
d_call: TRBD2
clone_size: -
v_call: TRBV7-2

cdr3_nt: TGTGCCAGCAGTGCTCGGACAGGGTTTGGTCAGCCCCAGCATTTT
cdr3_aa: CASSARTGFGQPQHF
j_call: TRBJ1-5
d_call: TRBD1
clone_size: -
v_call: TRBV6-1

cdr3_nt: TGCGCCAGCAGCTTGCTGCCGGGACTAGCGGGAGGGAATGAGCAGTTCTTC
cdr3_aa: CASSLLPGLAGGNEQFF
j_call: TRBJ2-1
d_call: TRBD2
clone_size: -
v_call: TRBV5-1

cdr3_nt: TGTGCCAGCTCAAAGGGGGGGGCCGACACCGGGGAGCTGTTTTTT
cdr3_aa: CASSKGGADTGELFF
j_call: TRBJ2-2
d_call: -
clone_size: -
v_call: TRBV11-2

cdr3_nt: TGTGCCACTTCAGGGGGCGCGAGCACCGGGGAGCTGTTTTTT
cdr3_aa: CATSGGASTGELFF
j_call: TRBJ2-2
d_call: TRBD1
clone_size: -
v_call: TRBV2

cdr3_nt: TGTGCCAGCCAAAAACCCCCGCCCGGGGGAGAGACCCAGTACTTC
cdr3_aa: CASQKPPPGGETQYF
j_call: TRBJ2-5
d_call: -
clone_size: few
v_call: TRBV7-8

cdr3_nt: TGCGCCAGCAGCTTCGTGGCGTCGACAGGGGGCATCTATGAGCAGTTCTTC
cdr3_aa: CASSFVASTGGIYEQFF
j_call: TRBJ2-1
d_call: TRBD1
clone_size: -
v_call: TRBV5-1

cdr3_nt: TGTGCTAGTGGTTTGGAGGGGGGGTCACCCCTCCACTTT
cdr3_aa: CASGLEGGSPLHF
j_call: TRBJ1-6
d_call: -
clone_size: -
v_call: TRBV12-5

cdr3_nt: TGTGCCAGCAGCCCTCGCACAGGGGATACCGGGGAGCTGTTTTTT
cdr3_aa: CASSPRTGDTGELFF
j_call: TRBJ2-2
d_call: TRBD1
clone_size: -
v_call: TRBV2

cdr3_nt: TGTGCCAGCAGCGGAAATCAGGGGGACTATGGCTACACCTTC
cdr3_aa: CASSGNQGDYGYTF
j_call: TRBJ1-2
d_call: TRBD1
clone_size: -
v_call: TRBV2

cdr3_nt: TGTGCCAGCAGCCAAGGGGGAGGTTCCTACAATGAGCAGTTCTTC
cdr3_aa: CASSQGGGSYNEQFF
j_call: TRBJ2-1
d_call: -
clone_size: once
v_call: TRBV4-2

cdr3_nt: TGTGCCAGCAGCTTAGGGCAATACAATGAGCAGTTCTTC
cdr3_aa: CASSLGQYNEQFF
j_call: TRBJ2-1
d_call: -
clone_size: -
v_call: TRBV7-2

cdr3_nt: TGTGCCAGCGCCTTTCAGGGCTCTGGAAACACCATATATTTT
cdr3_aa: CASAFQGSGNTIYF
j_call: TRBJ1-3
d_call: -
clone_size: -
v_call: TRBV6-1

cdr3_nt: TGTGCCAGCTCACCAAGCGGACAGAAAAAACTGTTTTTT
cdr3_aa: CASSPSGQKKLFF
j_call: TRBJ1-4
d_call: -
clone_size: -
v_call: TRBV18

cdr3_nt: TGTGCCACCATCCGGGGAGGCTCTGGAAACACCATATATTTT
cdr3_aa: CATIRGGSGNTIYF
j_call: TRBJ1-3
d_call: -
clone_size: -
v_call: TRBV15

cdr3_nt: TGTGCCAGTAAGAGGGGACTAGCGGGAGGGTCCTACAATGAGCAGTTCTTC
cdr3_aa: CASKRGLAGGSYNEQFF
j_call: TRBJ2-1
d_call: TRBD2
clone_size: -
v_call: TRBV19

cdr3_nt: TGTGCCAGCAAATTCGGCAGGTCGAACACCGGGGAGCTGTTTTTT
cdr3_aa: CASKFGRSNTGELFF
j_call: TRBJ2-2
d_call: -
clone_size: -
v_call: TRBV2

cdr3_nt: TGTGCCAGCAGCGCCACTAGCGCGGCCCTCGAGCAGTACTTC
cdr3_aa: CASSATSAALEQYF
j_call: TRBJ2-7
d_call: TRBD2
clone_size: -
v_call: TRBV9